The rows below give T cell receptor beta chains drawn from one sample of a study of OX40 agonist ivuxolimab in advanced cancers. Assay: immunoSEQ multiplex PCR; the TCRdb copy retains only in-frame clones and omits some. Of tens of thousands of clones in the sample, 65% to 90% are singletons; the top ten hold around a fifth. Sequencing was performed on CD4+ or CD8+ T cells sorted from blood, taken in a trial of the OX40 agonist ivuxolimab. Receptor source: an adult with an advanced solid tumor such as melanoma, head and neck, liver or kidney cancer. The CDR3 runs from the conserved cysteine through the conserved F or W. D genes are given only for firm matches. The listing skips clone size in some rows; elsewhere it reads once, few, many or a size class.

.,TRBJ2-7,TRBV19,many,TGTGCCAGTAGTACCACTGCGTGGGGCGAGCAGTACTTC,CASSTTAWGEQYF
.,TRBJ1-6,TRBV5-6,few,TGTGCCAGCAGCCGCCCTTTGGCACCCCTCCACTTT,CASSRPLAPLHF
.,TRBJ2-1,TRBV2,.,TGTGCCAGCAGTGGGGACAATGAGCAGTTCTTC,CASSGDNEQFF
.,TRBJ2-2,TRBV6-5,.,TGTGCCGGACGAGACCGGGGCAGCGGGGAGCTGTTTTTT,CAGRDRGSGELFF
.,TRBJ2-3,TRBV10-3,.,TGTGCCACTCTGGAGGGGGGCACAGATACGCAGTATTTT,CATLEGGTDTQYF
TRBD2,TRBJ2-3,TRBV7-6,.,TGTGCCAGCAGCTCTATAGCGGGGACCGGAATAACGCAGTATTTT,CASSSIAGTGITQYF
.,TRBJ2-3,TRBV10-3,.,TGTGCCATCAGTGAGTCGGTCGGGAGAAATAAGCCTAATACGCAGTATTTT,CAISESVGRNKPNTQYF
.,TRBJ1-1,TRBV11-2,.,TGTGCCAGCAGCCCCGGGGGGGCAAACACTGAAGCTTTCTTT,CASSPGGANTEAFF
.,TRBJ1-5,TRBV28,.,TGTGCCAGCAGTACCTCCGCCGAGGGCTACAATCAGCCCCAGCATTTT,CASSTSAEGYNQPQHF
TRBD2,TRBJ2-1,TRBV10-3,.,TGTGCCATCAGTAAGACAAGTGAGCGGGAGGGCCGAGGCAGTGAGCAGTTCTTC,CAISKTSEREGRGSEQFF
TRBD2,TRBJ2-5,TRBV5-4,.,TGTGCCAGCAGCTTGAGCGGGGGCCTAAGGGAGACCCAGTACTTC,CASSLSGGLRETQYF
.,TRBJ1-5,TRBV27,.,TGTGCCAGCAGACCGGGAGGGTTGGGCAGCAATCAGCCCCAGCATTTT,CASRPGGLGSNQPQHF
TRBD2,TRBJ2-7,TRBV18,.,TGTGCCAGCTCACCGATCGGGGGGTCGCGGGAGCAGTACTTC,CASSPIGGSREQYF
TRBD1,TRBJ2-5,TRBV28,.,TGTGCCAGCAGTTTCCCTAGGACAGGTCCACAAGAGACCCAGTACTTC,CASSFPRTGPQETQYF
TRBD1,TRBJ1-1,TRBV7-9,.,TGTGCCAGCAGCTTACTGGACAGGGGATGGACTGAAGCTTTCTTT,CASSLLDRGWTEAFF
TRBD2,TRBJ2-2,TRBV5-1,.,TGCGCCAGCAGCTTGGTGACTAGCGCCGCCGGGGAGCTGTTTTTT,CASSLVTSAAGELFF
TRBD1,TRBJ2-7,TRBV7-8,many,TGTGCCAGCAGCGCTCAGTCCGGGACAGGAAACTACGAGCAGTACTTC,CASSAQSGTGNYEQYF
TRBD2,TRBJ2-1,TRBV6-5,.,TGTGCCAGCAGTCGGGGGGTGGATGAGCAGTTCTTC,CASSRGVDEQFF
TRBD2,TRBJ2-5,TRBV27,.,TGTGCCAGCAGTACGTCCGGGACTACTGAACAAGAGACCCAGTACTTC,CASSTSGTTEQETQYF
.,TRBJ2-7,TRBV9,few,TGTGCCAGCAGCGGTCAGGGTTACGAGCAGTACTTC,CASSGQGYEQYF
.,TRBJ1-5,TRBV7-6,.,TGTGCCAGCAGCTTACTGGTCCCGGACGGAGTCGGGAATCAGCCCCAGCATTTT,CASSLLVPDGVGNQPQHF
.,TRBJ1-2,TRBV5-4,.,TGTGCCAGCAGCTTGTATCCAGGGGCGCTCGATGGCTACACCTTC,CASSLYPGALDGYTF
.,TRBJ2-1,TRBV7-3,.,TGTGCCAGCAGCTCACCCCTAGGGGTAGACAATGAGCAGTTCTTC,CASSSPLGVDNEQFF
TRBD1,TRBJ2-7,TRBV5-1,.,TGCGCCAGCAGCTTGGAATGGGACAGGGTTTACGAGCAGTACTTC,CASSLEWDRVYEQYF
.,TRBJ2-7,TRBV7-9,once,TGTGCCAGCAGCTTAGCGCCCAGGGGGGTCAACTACGACGAGCAGTACTTC,CASSLAPRGVNYDEQYF
.,TRBJ1-5,TRBV21-1,.,TGTGCCAGCACCAACGATGGAGGGGATAGCAATCAGCCCCAGCATTTT,CASTNDGGDSNQPQHF